The following is a T cell receptor (beta chain) sequence with its context. Its binding antigen is unknown. The read gets to within 3 residues of the CDR3 end, and the germline J gene fills in the rest. Deep sequencing of the TCR beta chain was done using the immunoSEQ assay. In the authors' own workflow: Only productive TCR beta rearrangements were used to compute clonotype frequencies. Held by TCRdb, this immuneACCESS table contains in-frame sequences only and omits some clones. Under half of the omission traces to an unresolved V gene where checked; the cause of the rest is unknown. V and J calls and clone size follow that table, whereas D and trimming were derived from the DNA. The table kept for this sample lists 25,000 to 30,000 clones. The biggest ten clones account for 1.5% to 2% of the sample. The treatment or condition label for this specimen denotes: autologous CTL019 cells: CD19 CAR with 4-1BB and CD3 zeta domains. The CD19 CAR incorporated TCR zeta and 4-1BB costimulatory signaling domains. T cells for CTL019 manufacturing were collected from peripheral blood by means of leukapheresis. The DNeasy Blood and Tissue Kit was used to extract genomic DNA from pre-infusion T cells, peripheral blood, or sorted post-infusion T cells.

The sample originates from a study of TET2 disruption in CD19-targeted CAR T cells (dated by TCRdb to 2017 to 2018). As for the study more broadly: Sample numbers were set by the original clinical trial design and sample availability, with no additional inclusion criteria. The paper as a whole reports these results and caveats: Conclusions about the patient's CAR T cells rested on extensive analysis of a single subject.

The germline ends are 10 bases apart after V is trimmed by 5 bases and J by 0 bases. The CDR3 holds 13 amino acids from the cysteine to the phenylalanine. The CDR3 was read in part: 30 bases, with the frame set at base 1. Via the germline V gene, CDR1 is SQVTM and CDR2 ANQGSEA. The sequence was obtained from a man in his 70s with chronic lymphocytic leukemia. Specimen: CD8- CAR+ T cells sorted from cultured blood T cells, collected for CD19 CAR T cell therapy. Sample cell subset or site, as interpreted from the label and publication: CD8-negative CAR-positive T cells from the infusion product. The receptor chain draws on TRBV29-1 and TRBJ1-1, with the D gene too uncertain to name. The part of the CDR3 DNA that was read is TGCAGCGTTAAGGTAAACATGAACACTGAA. It is translated as CSVKVNMNTE. The whole CDR3 sequence reads CSVKVNMNTEAFF.